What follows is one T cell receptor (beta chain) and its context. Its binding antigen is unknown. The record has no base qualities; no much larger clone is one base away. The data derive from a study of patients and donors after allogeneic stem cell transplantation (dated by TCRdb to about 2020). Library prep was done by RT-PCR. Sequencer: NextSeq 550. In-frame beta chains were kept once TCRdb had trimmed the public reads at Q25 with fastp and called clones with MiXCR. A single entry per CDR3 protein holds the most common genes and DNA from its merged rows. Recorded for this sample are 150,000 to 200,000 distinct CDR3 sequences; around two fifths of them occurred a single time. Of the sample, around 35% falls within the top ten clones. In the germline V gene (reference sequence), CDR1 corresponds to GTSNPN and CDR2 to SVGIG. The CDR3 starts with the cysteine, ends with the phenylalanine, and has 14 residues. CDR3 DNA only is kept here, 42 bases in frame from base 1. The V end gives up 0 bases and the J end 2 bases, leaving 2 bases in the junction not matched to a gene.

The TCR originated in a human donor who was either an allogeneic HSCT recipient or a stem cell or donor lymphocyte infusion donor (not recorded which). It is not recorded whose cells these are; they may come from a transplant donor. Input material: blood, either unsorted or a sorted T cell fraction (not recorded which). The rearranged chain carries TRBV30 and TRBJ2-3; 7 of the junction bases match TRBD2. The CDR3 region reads CAWSVLADTDTQYF. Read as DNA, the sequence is TGTGCCTGGAGTGTTCTAGCGGACACAGATACGCAGTATTTT.